This T cell receptor beta chain was recovered during a study of STAT5B mutations in CD4+ large granular lymphocyte leukemia (dated by TCRdb to between 2021 and 2024). For the study in its entirety: Among the healthy controls, the CDR3 'QG' motif was associated with a particular HLA allele. The purity of purified fractions was confirmed by flow cytometry on FACSCanto II or FACSVerse to exceed 95% among lymphocytes. The study compared the TCRbeta repertoires of patients with CD4+ T-cell large granular lymphocyte leukemia against the TCRbeta repertoires of healthy blood donors. Broad study findings and their caveats: Enrichment of TRBV06-family usage was observed among the top patient clones (8/27) relative to healthy controls (2/35). Compared with healthy CD4+ repertoires, CD4-sorted patient repertoires appeared more clonal, and this difference remained even after the putative leukemic clones were removed. The data were not HLA-matched, and the higher clonality in CD4+ T-LGLL than in CD8+ T-LGLL could be due to the relatively small sample size. Main leukemic clonotypes were private to each patient, although roughly 26% of the main leukemic clonotypes were found at low frequency in the non-leukemic repertoires of other patients.

From its cysteine to its phenylalanine, the CDR3 spans 16 amino acids. CDR3 DNA only is kept here, 48 bases in frame from base 1. CDR1 is given as SGHNT and CDR2 as YENEEA, both from the germline V gene. Unmatched junction bases come to 8, with V trimmed by 4 bases and J by 7 bases. The healthy control group was made up of around 40 blood donors, and the Finnish Red Cross blood service supplied their buffy coats. All TCR-sequenced material derived from peripheral blood: patient blood samples and healthy donor buffy coats. Ficoll-Hypaque gradient centrifugation was used to isolate peripheral blood mononuclear cells. CD4+ cells were purified magnetically from the buffy coats of healthy controls. The Gentra Puregene Cell and Tissue kit was used to extract genomic DNA, and a Qubit 2.0 fluorometer was used to measure the amount of genomic DNA. Regarding this clone: Its antigen target is currently unknown. No base quality values were provided; no much bigger clone lies one nucleotide off.

The immunoSEQ assay at survey resolution was used to sequence TCRbeta rearrangements from genomic DNA. The authors processed their data as follows. In the TCR sequencing data, the lowest productive clonotype frequency that could be detected was 2.59 x 10-5. Analyses included only productive TCRbeta rearrangements, meaning complete and in-frame sequences. Clonality for each sample was calculated as Simpson clonality in the immunoSEQ Analyzer version 3.0. Based on frequency, clones were grouped as very rare, small, medium, large (1-20%) or hyperexpanded (>20%). Generation probabilities were estimated with OLGA 1.2.3, V-gene circos plots were made with VDJtools, specificities were looked up in VDJdb, and CDR3 motifs were identified with GLIPH. The source is immuneACCESS, and TCRdb retained only in-frame sequences with V and J called. Part of the clones is not carried over; for the studies checked, unresolved V genes explain less than half of this, and the remainder is unexplained. V and J calls and clone size are as listed in that table; D and trimming were resolved from the DNA. The sample contains about 32,000 clones, about 81% of them found a single time. The ten largest clones represent over 2% of the sample.

The TCR was taken from a human donor in good health. Material: CD4+ T cells from blood buffy coats. In this chain, TRBV11-3 is recombined with TRBJ2-1, with 12 bases in between that match TRBD2. The bases read TGTGCCAGCAGCTCCCTAGCGGGAGGGCCGGGAAATGAGCAGTTCTTC. Translated, this gives CASSSLAGGPGNEQFF.